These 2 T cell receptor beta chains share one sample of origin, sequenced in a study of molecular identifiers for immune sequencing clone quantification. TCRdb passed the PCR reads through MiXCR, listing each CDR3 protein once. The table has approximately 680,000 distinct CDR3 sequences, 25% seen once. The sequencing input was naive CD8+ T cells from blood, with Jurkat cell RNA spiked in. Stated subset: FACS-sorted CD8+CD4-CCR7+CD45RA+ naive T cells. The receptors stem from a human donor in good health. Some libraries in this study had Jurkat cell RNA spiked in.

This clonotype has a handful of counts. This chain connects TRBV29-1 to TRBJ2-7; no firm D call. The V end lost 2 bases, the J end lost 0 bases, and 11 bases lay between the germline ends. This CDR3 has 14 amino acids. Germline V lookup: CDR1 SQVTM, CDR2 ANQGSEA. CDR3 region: CSVELDINSYEQYF. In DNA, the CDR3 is TGCAGCGTTGAACTCGACATTAACTCCTACGAGCAGTACTTC.

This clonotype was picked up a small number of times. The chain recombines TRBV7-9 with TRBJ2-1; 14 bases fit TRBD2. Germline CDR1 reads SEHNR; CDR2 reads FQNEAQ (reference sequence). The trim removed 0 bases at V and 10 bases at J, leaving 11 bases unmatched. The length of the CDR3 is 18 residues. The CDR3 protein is CASSLAPGLAGGSPEQFF. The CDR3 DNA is TGTGCCAGCAGCTTAGCTCCCGGACTAGCGGGGGGCAGCCCCGAGCAGTTCTTC. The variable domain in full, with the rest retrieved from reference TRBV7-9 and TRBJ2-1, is DTGVSQNPRHKITKRGQNVTFRCDPISEHNRLYWYRQTLGQGPEFLTYFQNEAQLEKSRLLSDRFSAERPKGSFSTLEIQRTEQGDSAMYLCASSLAPGLAGGSPEQFFGPGTRLTVL.